A selection of T cell receptor beta chains follows, all from one sample in a study of shared clonotypes between healthy human individuals. The data were produced by immunoSEQ multiplex PCR, yet TCRdb's version contains in-frame clones alone and is incomplete. The sample yields around 980,000 clones, 75% to 85% seen once. The sequenced sample consisted of memory CD4+ T cells from PBMCs. Receptors were obtained from a man between 18 and 29 years old in good health. Some clones in this sample may be carry-over from other donors' samples. Both conserved end residues are part of each CDR3. A D gene is named only where the DNA matches it firmly. Rows may omit the clone size; those that give it use once, few, many or a size class.

>TRBV7-9|once|TRBJ2-3|NA
CATSPGVRESTDTQYF
TGTGCCACCTCTCCCGGGGTACGGGAGAGCACAGATACGCAGTATTTT
>TRBV15|NA|TRBJ2-5|NA
CATGAGGGTQYF
TGTGCCACCGGGGCAGGGGGAGGGACCCAGTACTTC
>TRBV2|few|TRBJ2-7|NA
CASSEARAYEQYF
TGTGCCAGCAGTGAGGCCAGAGCTTACGAGCAGTACTTC
>TRBV29-1|NA|TRBJ2-2|NA
CSVEGRRNTGELFF
TGCAGCGTTGAAGGTCGGAGGAACACCGGGGAGCTGTTTTTT
>TRBV27|NA|TRBJ1-2|TRBD1
CASSFAGGYYGYTF
TGTGCCAGCAGTTTTGCAGGGGGCTACTATGGCTACACCTTC
>TRBV15|NA|TRBJ2-3|NA
CATSKRQGWKDTQYF
TGTGCCACCAGCAAAAGGCAGGGGTGGAAAGATACGCAGTATTTT
>TRBV11-3|NA|TRBJ2-1|TRBD2
CASSFSGKGGNEQFF
TGTGCCAGCAGCTTTAGCGGGAAGGGCGGGAATGAGCAGTTCTTC
>TRBV14|NA|TRBJ2-1|NA
CASSQSGPTYNEQFF
TGTGCCAGCAGCCAGTCCGGGCCCACCTACAATGAGCAGTTCTTC
>TRBV5-4|NA|TRBJ2-5|NA
CASSFSGAGYQETQYF
TGTGCCAGCAGCTTCTCCGGGGCGGGGTACCAAGAGACCCAGTACTTC
>TRBV28|NA|TRBJ2-2|TRBD2
CASTSLDRGWPSGRVDTGELFF
TGTGCCAGCACTAGTCTGGACAGGGGGTGGCCTAGCGGGAGGGTGGACACCGGGGAGCTGTTTTTT
>TRBV2|NA|TRBJ2-7|NA
CASSDSPLGYEQYF
TGTGCCAGCAGCGACAGTCCTCTGGGGTACGAGCAGTACTTC